This T cell receptor beta chain was profiled in a study of shared clonotypes between healthy human individuals. Regarding the study as a whole: In general, naive subsets displayed greater estimated richness than memory subsets did.

Libraries were prepared by immunoSEQ multiplex PCR; TCRdb keeps only in-frame clonotypes and omits some of them. The sample contains roughly 2.2 million clones, over 90% of which appear only once. CD45RA+ naive and CD45RA-negative memory subsets were separated from CD4+ cells. Notes on this clone: What it binds is unknown.

V gave up 10 bases and J gave up 4 bases, with 22 bases separating them. CDR1 is MNHNY, CDR2 SVGAGI, per germline (reference sequence). The CDR3 sequence is 16 residues long. Input material: naive CD4+ T cells from PBMCs. As to subset: CD45RA+ positively selected. This chain joins TRBV6-6 and TRBJ1-4, with a weak D call TRBD1 (6 bases). The TCR sequence derives from a young man in good health. Some clones in this sample may be carry-over from other donors' samples. Here the CDR3 DNA reads TGTGCCACTCGCAGGGGAAGGGGATCCGATAATGAAAAACTGTTTTTT. Protein sequence: CATRRGRGSDNEKLFF.